Each of the 17 T cell receptor beta chains below was sequenced from the same sample in a study of shared clonotypes between healthy human individuals. Produced via immunoSEQ multiplex PCR; TCRdb's table is partial and in-frame only. This sample has fewer than 600,000 clones, with around 74% found just once. Sequencing input: PBMCs. All receptors derive from a middle-aged woman in good health. Some clones in this sample may be carry-over from other donors' samples.

The rearrangement links TRBV7-9 to TRBJ1-1; TRBD1 is a possible D gene (5 bases). The ends were cut back, 1 base at V and 5 bases at J, with 17 bases in the middle. Germline CDR1 SEHNR, CDR2 FQNEAQ (reference sequence). This CDR3 is built from 16 residues. The CDR3 region is CASSLGSLSGRTEAFF. CDR3 DNA: TGTGCCAGCAGCTTAGGTTCTCTCTCAGGGCGTACTGAAGCTTTCTTT.

This clone was counted ten times or more. The chain employs TRBV30 and TRBJ1-4; 7 nucleotides agree with TRBD1. V dropped 0 bases and J dropped 0; count of bases not matched to a gene: 7. The CDR3 totals 17 residues. CDR1 GTSNPN and CDR2 SVGIG come from the germline V gene (reference sequence). This CDR3 reads CAWSVNRGHATNEKLFF. CDR3 nucleotide sequence: TGTGCCTGGAGTGTTAACAGGGGCCATGCAACTAATGAAAAACTGTTTTTT.

V is TRBV18 and J is TRBJ2-3; 9 bases map to TRBD2. The CDR3 totals 16 residues. V shed 1 base, J shed 4 bases, and the junction held 6 bases outside the gene matches. CDR1 and CDR2 (germline): KGHSH, LQKENI. CDR3 sequence reads: CASSPRISGSSDTQYF. In DNA, the CDR3 is TGTGCCAGCTCACCACGAATTAGCGGGAGTTCAGATACGCAGTATTTT.

The V and J genes are TRBV5-4 and TRBJ1-1, with D possibly being TRBD1 (5 bases). Trimming removed 3 bases at V and 3 bases at J, with 15 bases between. The CDR3 is made up of 15 amino acids. In germline, CDR1 is SGHNT, CDR2 YYREEE (reference sequence). The CDR3 sequence is CASSSRQGGHTEAFF. DNA of the CDR3: TGTGCCAGCAGCTCCCGGCAGGGCGGCCACACTGAAGCTTTCTTT.

Notes on this clone: At the DNA level, this CDR3 is encoded by other sequences in the same sample as well. This rearrangement joins TRBV29-1 to TRBJ2-1, with 7 bases lining up with TRBD2. Unmatched junction bases numbered 3, after V lost 4 bases and J lost 6 bases. Germline values: CDR1 SQVTM, CDR2 ANQGSEA. The CDR3 extends over 12 amino acids. In DNA form, the CDR3 reads TGCAGCGTTGGGGGAGGGAGCAATGAGCAGTTCTTC. Its translation is CSVGGGSNEQFF.

The chain couples TRBV4-2 to TRBJ2-5; 12 positions agree with TRBD2. From germline, CDR1 is LGHNA and CDR2 YNFKEQ. The length of the CDR3 is 17 residues. With 0 bases clipped from V and 1 base from J, the junction kept 3 bases outside the gene matches. The CDR3 DNA sequence: TGTGCCAGCAGCCAAGAAGGGGGACTAGCGGGCCAAGAGACCCAGTACTTC. It specifies CASSQEGGLAGQETQYF.

This clone was found once. This chain connects TRBV6-5 to TRBJ2-7; maybe TRBD2 (6 bases). Germline values: CDR1 MNHEY, CDR2 SVGAGI. The CDR3 length is 15 residues. V was pared by 0 bases and J by 5 bases, with 14 bases between. CDR3 in DNA: TGTGCCAGCAGTTACTCCTCCGGGAGTACCCACGAGCAGTACTTC. It translates to CASSYSSGSTHEQYF.

This chain links TRBV27 with TRBJ1-2; 10 bases are a match to TRBD1. The CDR3 has 12 amino acids. The J segment lost 8 bases and the V segment lost 10 bases, leaving 7 bases of the junction unmatched. The germline CDR1 and CDR2 sequences are MNHEY and SMNVEV (reference sequence). The CDR3 here is CATTGTGVGYTF. CDR3 sequence (DNA): TGTGCCACGACCGGGACAGGGGTCGGCTACACCTTC.

This clone was recorded once. The rearrangement links TRBV28 to TRBJ2-7; 10 bases align to TRBD2. V lost 5 bases to trimming and J lost 3 bases; unmatched junction nucleotides: 13. This CDR3 contains 17 residues. Germline loops: CDR1 MDHEN, CDR2 SYDVKM. The CDR3 nucleotides are TGTGCCAGCAGTCTCCCCCTAGCGGGAGTAACAAACTACGAGCAGTACTTC. It yields the protein CASSLPLAGVTNYEQYF.

The rearrangement joins TRBV10-3 to TRBJ1-2; D is unclear. The CDR3 loop spans 12 amino acids. Germline lookup yields CDR1 ENHRY and CDR2 SYGVKD. Trimming left V 3 bases short and J 6 bases short, with 8 bases between. The CDR3 DNA sequence: TGTGCCATCAGTGATTCTGGGGATGGCTACACCTTC. Translation: CAISDSGDGYTF.

The chain uses TRBV28 and TRBJ2-1; 7 nucleotides line up with TRBD1. Germline lookup yields CDR1 MDHEN and CDR2 SYDVKM. V lost 6 bases to trimming and J lost 0 bases; unmatched junction nucleotides: 5. This CDR3 spans 15 amino acids. In nucleotides, the CDR3 is TGTGCCAGCAGCCCAGGGGGAAGCTCCTACAATGAGCAGTTCTTC. Translation: CASSPGGSSYNEQFF.

The genes are TRBV15 and TRBJ2-7; 8 bases are a match to TRBD1. V dropped 3 bases and J dropped 4; count of bases not matched to a gene: 8. Germline CDR1 is LNHNV and CDR2 is YYDKDF (reference sequence). The CDR3 has 15 amino acids. The CDR3: CATSSIGTGKYEQYF. CDR3 in DNA: TGTGCCACCAGCAGTATCGGGACAGGTAAATACGAGCAGTACTTC.

The chain joins TRBV6-1 to TRBJ2-4, with TRBD2 matching over 11 bases. Unmatched junction bases numbered 4, after V lost 3 bases and J lost 0 bases. Germline CDR1 reads MNHNS; CDR2 reads SASEGT. The CDR3 runs 17 residues. CDR3 sequence: CASSDSLAGVAKNIQYF. CDR3 nucleotides: TGTGCCAGCAGTGATTCACTAGCGGGAGTAGCCAAAAACATTCAGTACTTC.

The CDR3 loop is CASSQRQGPTLNYGYTF. The CDR3 DNA reads TGCGCCAGCAGCCAACGGCAGGGCCCTACCCTGAACTATGGCTACACCTTC. The chain carries TRBV4-1 and TRBJ1-2, with a tentative D call TRBD1 (5 bases). Deletions cut 2 bases from V and 2 bases from J, with 18 bases between. The CDR3 length is 17 residues. CDR1 MGHRA and CDR2 YSYEKL come from the germline V gene.

In its sample, this clone was seen once. This rearrangement joins TRBV9 to TRBJ2-1, with D perhaps assigned TRBD1 or TRBD2 (5 bases each). The CDR3 runs to 15 residues. Germline V gives CDR1 SGDLS, CDR2 YYNGEE. The V and J ends lost 5 bases and 5 bases respectively, with 17 bases between them. The DNA of the CDR3 is TGTGCCAGCAGTCCCGGGACGGTTTTAGACAATGAGCAGTTCTTC. It encodes CASSPGTVLDNEQFF.

This clone occurred once. This rearrangement joins TRBV5-8 to TRBJ2-7; the match to TRBD2 covers 13 bases. This CDR3 is built from 15 residues. Germline values: CDR1 SGHTS, CDR2 YDEGEE. Trimming at V came to 6 bases and at J to 5 bases, leaving 8 bases not matched to a gene. In nucleotides, the CDR3 is TGTGCCAGCACCCGTCGACTAGCGGGAGGTCACGAGCAGTACTTC. Encoded protein: CASTRRLAGGHEQYF.

This rearrangement joins TRBV4-3 to TRBJ2-6, with 7 bases fitting TRBD1. J lost 0 bases, V lost 3 bases, and 8 bases had no gene match. CDR1 and CDR2 (germline): LGHNA, YSLEER. The CDR3 totals 18 residues. The CDR3 sequence: CASSHAQGWGSGANVLTF. The CDR3 region has the DNA TGCGCCAGCAGCCACGCACAGGGGTGGGGCTCTGGGGCCAACGTCCTGACTTTC.